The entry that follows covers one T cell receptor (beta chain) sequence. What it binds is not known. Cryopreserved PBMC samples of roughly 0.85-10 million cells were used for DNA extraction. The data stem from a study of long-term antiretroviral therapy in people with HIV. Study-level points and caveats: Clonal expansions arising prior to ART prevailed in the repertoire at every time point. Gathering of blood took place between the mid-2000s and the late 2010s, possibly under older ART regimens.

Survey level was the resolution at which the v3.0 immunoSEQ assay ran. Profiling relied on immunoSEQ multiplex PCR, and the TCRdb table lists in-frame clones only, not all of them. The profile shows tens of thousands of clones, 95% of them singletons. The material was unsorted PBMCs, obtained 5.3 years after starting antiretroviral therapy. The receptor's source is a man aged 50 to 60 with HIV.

The CDR3 DNA reads TGTGCCAGCAGCGAGGTGGGACAAGTGAACACTGAAGCTTTCTTT. Translated: CASSEVGQVNTEAFF. This chain connects TRBV9 to TRBJ1-1; possible D gene TRBD1, 6 bases. CDR1 is SGDLS and CDR2 is YYNGEE in the germline V gene. V was trimmed by 3 bases and J by 0 bases, leaving 12 bases between them. The CDR3 totals 15 residues.